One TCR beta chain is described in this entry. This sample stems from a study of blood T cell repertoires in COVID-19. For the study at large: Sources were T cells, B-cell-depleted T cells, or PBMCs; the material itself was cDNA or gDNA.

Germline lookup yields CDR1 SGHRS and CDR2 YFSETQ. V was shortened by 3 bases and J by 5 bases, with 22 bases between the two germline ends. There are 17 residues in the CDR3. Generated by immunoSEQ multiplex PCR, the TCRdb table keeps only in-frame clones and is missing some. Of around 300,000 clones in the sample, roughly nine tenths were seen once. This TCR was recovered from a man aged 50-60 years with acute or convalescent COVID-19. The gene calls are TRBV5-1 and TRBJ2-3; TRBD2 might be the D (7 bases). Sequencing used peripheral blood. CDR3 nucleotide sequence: TGCGCCAGCAGCTACTCCTTAGCTGGGGGGGCAGAAGATACGCAGTATTTT. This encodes CASSYSLAGGAEDTQYF.